This TCR beta chain was captured by sequencing in a study of cytomegalovirus exposure and HLA in healthy donors. Findings of the study overall: As a later analysis showed, a missense DCLRE1C variant was linked to trimming of TCR beta V- and J-genes.

V lost 3 bases, J lost 6 bases, and 12 bases stayed unmatched. The CDR3 sequence is 16 residues long. The germline CDR1 and CDR2 sequences are LNHNV and YYDKDF (reference sequence). A remark on this clone: Its antigen is still unknown.

PCR primers comprised 60 Vbeta and 13 Jbeta primers. Libraries were prepared by immunoSEQ multiplex PCR; TCRdb keeps only in-frame clonotypes and omits some of them. This repertoire shows 45,000 to 65,000 clones, over 70% found once; its top ten account for about 3%. This clonotype originated in a man younger than 35 in good health and CMV-seronegative. The chain recombines TRBV15 with TRBJ2-7; 9 bases agree with TRBD2. Sequencing input: PBMCs. The CDR3 bases are TGTGCCACCAGCAGGGGGTTCGGGCGGGAGGGAGGCGAGCAGTACTTC. Translation: CATSRGFGREGGEQYF.